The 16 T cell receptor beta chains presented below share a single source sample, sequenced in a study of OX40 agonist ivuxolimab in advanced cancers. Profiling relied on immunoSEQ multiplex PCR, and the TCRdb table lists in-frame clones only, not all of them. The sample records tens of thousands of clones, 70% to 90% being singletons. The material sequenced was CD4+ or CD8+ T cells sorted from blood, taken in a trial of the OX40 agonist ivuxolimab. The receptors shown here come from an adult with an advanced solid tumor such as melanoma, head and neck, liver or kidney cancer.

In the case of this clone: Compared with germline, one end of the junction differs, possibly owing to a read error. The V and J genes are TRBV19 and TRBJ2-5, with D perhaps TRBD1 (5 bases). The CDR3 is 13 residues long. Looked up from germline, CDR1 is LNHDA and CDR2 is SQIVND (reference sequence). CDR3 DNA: TGTGCCAGTAGTATGACAGCTTTAGAGGCCCAGTACTTC. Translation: CASSMTALEAQYF.

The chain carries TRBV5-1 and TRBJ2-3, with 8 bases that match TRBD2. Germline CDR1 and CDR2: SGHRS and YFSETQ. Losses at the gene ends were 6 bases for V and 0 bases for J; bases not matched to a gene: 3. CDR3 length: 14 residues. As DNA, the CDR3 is TGCGCCAGCAAAACTAGCGGTAGCACAGATACGCAGTATTTT. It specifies CASKTSGSTDTQYF. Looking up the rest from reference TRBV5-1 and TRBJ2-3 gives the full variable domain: KAGVTQTPRYLIKTRGQQVTLSCSPISGHRSVSWYQQTPGQGLQFLFEYFSETQRNKGNFPGRFSGRQFSNSRSEMNVSTLELGDSALYLCASKTSGSTDTQYFGPGTRLTVL.

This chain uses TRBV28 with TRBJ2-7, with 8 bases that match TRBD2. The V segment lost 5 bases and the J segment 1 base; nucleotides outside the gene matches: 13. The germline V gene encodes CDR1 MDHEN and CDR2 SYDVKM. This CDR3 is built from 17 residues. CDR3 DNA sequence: TGTGCCAGCAGTCCTACCACTGGGGCGGGGGGTTCCTACGAGCAGTACTTC. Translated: CASSPTTGAGGSYEQYF.

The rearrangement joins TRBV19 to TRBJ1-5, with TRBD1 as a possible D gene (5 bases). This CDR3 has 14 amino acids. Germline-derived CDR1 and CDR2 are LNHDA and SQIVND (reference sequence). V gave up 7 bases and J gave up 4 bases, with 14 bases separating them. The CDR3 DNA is TGTGCCAGTATGATTGCGGGGGGTAATCAGCCCCAGCATTTT. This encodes CASMIAGGNQPQHF.

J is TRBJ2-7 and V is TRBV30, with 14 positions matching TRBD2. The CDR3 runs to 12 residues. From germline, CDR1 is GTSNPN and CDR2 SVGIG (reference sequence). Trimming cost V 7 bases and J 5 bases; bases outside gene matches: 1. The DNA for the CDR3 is TGTGCCTCGGGACTAGCGGGAGACGAGCAGTACTTC. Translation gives CASGLAGDEQYF.

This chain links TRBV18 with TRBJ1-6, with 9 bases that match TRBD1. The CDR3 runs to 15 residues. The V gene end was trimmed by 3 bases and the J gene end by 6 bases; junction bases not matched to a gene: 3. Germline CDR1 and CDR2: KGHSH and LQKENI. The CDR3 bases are TGTGCCAGCTCACCCGCGGGACAGGGTAATTCACCCCTCCACTTT. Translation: CASSPAGQGNSPLHF.

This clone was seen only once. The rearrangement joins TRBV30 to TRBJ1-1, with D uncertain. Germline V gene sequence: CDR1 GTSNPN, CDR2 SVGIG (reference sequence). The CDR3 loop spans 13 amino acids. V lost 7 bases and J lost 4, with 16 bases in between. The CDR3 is CASRLGRITEAFF. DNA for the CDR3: TGTGCCTCTCGATTGGGGAGAATCACTGAAGCTTTCTTT.

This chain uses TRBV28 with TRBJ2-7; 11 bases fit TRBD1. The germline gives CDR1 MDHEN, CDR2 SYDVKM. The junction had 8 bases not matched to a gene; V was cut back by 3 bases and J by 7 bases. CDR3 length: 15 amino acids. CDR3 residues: CASSFYGTGGYEQYF. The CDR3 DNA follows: TGTGCCAGCAGTTTTTATGGGACAGGGGGGTATGAGCAGTACTTC.

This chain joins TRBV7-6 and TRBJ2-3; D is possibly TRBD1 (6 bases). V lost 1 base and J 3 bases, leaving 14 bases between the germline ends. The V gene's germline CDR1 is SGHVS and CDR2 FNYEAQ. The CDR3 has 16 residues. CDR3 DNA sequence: TGTGCCAGCAGCTTAGGGTCAGGGGAGTATACAGATACGCAGTATTTT. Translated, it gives CASSLGSGEYTDTQYF.

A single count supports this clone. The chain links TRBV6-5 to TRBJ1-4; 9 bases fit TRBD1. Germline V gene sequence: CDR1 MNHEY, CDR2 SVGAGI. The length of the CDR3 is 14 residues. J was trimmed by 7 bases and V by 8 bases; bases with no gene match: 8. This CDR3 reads CASGETGGFEKLFF. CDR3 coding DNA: TGTGCCAGCGGTGAAACAGGGGGCTTTGAAAAACTGTTTTTT.

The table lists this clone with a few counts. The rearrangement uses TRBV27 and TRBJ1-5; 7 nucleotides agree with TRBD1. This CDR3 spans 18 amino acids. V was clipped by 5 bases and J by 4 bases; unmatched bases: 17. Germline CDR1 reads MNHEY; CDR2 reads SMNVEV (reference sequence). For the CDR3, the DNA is TGTGCCAGCAGTCCTTCGCCCCGGGACAGAGGGTCGAATCAGCCCCAGCATTTT. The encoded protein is CASSPSPRDRGSNQPQHF.

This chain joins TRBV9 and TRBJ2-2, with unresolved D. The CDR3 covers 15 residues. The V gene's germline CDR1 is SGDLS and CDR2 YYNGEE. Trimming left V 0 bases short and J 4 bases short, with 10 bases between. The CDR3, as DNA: TGTGCCAGCAGCGTAGGCCGAGACCGCACCGGGGAGCTGTTTTTT. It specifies CASSVGRDRTGELFF.

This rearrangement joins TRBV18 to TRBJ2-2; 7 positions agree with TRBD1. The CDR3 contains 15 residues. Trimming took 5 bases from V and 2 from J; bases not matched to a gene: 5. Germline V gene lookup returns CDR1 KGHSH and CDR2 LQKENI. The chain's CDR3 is CASSSDRANTGELFF. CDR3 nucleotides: TGTGCCAGCTCATCAGACAGGGCCAACACCGGGGAGCTGTTTTTT.

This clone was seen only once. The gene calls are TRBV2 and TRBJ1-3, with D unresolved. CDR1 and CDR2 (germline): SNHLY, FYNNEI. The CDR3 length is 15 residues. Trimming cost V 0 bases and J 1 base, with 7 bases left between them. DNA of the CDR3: TGTGCCAGCAGTGAAGCAGCCGTTTCTGGAAACACCATATATTTT. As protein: CASSEAAVSGNTIYF.

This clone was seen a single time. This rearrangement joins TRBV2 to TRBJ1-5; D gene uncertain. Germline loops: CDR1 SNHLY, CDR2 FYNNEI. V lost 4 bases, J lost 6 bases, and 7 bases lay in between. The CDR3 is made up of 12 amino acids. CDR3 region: CASSGDSQPQHF. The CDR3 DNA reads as TGTGCCAGCAGTGGTGATTCTCAGCCCCAGCATTTT.

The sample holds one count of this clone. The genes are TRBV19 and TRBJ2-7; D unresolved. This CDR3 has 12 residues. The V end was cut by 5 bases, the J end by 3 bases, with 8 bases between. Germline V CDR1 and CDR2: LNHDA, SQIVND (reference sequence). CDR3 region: CASSQRSYEQYF. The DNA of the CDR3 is TGTGCCAGTAGTCAACGAAGCTACGAGCAGTACTTC.